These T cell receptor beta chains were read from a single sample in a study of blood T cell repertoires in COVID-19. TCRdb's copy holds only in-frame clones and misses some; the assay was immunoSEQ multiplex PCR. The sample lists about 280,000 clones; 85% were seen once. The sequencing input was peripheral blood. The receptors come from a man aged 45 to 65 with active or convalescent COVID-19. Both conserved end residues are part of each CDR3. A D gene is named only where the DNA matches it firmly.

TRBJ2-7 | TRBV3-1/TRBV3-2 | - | CASSQSKEVSYEQYF
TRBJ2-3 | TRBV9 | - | CASASAIGTDTQYF
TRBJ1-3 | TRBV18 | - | CASSPSTGSSSGNTIYF
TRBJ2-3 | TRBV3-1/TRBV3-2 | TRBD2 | CASSRLAGSSSTDTQYF
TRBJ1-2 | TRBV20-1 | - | CSASSGQTYGYTF
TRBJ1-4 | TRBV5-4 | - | CASSFSPNEKLFF
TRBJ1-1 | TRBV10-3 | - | CAISEDRNTEAFF
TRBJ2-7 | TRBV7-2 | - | CASSLGGSGVYEQYF
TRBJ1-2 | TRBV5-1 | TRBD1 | CASSFSTGGYGYTF
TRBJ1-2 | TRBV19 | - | CASTRSAFGGYTF
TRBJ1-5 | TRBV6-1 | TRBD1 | CASSEVDRGQPQHF
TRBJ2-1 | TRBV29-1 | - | CSVEVVAGGPEFF
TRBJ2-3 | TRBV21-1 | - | CASGGAQKDTQYF
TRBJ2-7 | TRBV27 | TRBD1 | CASSPRTGGAYEQYF
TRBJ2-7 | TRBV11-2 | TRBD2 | CASSPGGPTSEQYF
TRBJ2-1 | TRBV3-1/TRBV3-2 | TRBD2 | CASSPRGGTNEQFF
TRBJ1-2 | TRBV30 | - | CAWSVQPGDGYTF
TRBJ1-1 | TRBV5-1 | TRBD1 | CASSSWTGQIAEAFF
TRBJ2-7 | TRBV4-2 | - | CASSQWQGRDEQYF
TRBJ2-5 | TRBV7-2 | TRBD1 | CASSLNRGRQETQYF
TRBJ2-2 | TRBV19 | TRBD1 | CASRTGTGIPGELFF
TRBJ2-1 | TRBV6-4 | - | CASSISSGSYNEQFF
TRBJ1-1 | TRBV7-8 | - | CASSSTGRTEAFF
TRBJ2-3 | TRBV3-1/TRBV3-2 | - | CASSQGWGVDTQYF
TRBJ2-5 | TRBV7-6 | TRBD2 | CASSNIPTPLAEAQETQYF
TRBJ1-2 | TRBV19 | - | CASSMTVYGYTF
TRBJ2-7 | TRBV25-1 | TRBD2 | CASSLQGRRAGGPYEQYF